The clone carrying this T cell receptor (beta chain) was counted at least ten times. This record belongs to a study of T-cell memory formation after mild COVID-19. Study overall: Clusters of TCRs were largely donor specific.

Germline V CDR1 and CDR2: SGHKS, YYEKEE (reference sequence). The J segment lost 14 bases and the V segment lost 2 bases, leaving 8 bases of the junction unmatched. The CDR3 has 13 residues. MiXCR, run by TCRdb on the 5' RACE reads, gives a single entry per CDR3 protein. The top ten clones hold approximately 25% of a sample with about 50,000 distinct CDR3 sequences, around 12% of them seen once. The chain joins TRBV5-5 to TRBJ2-1, with TRBD2 matching 9 bases. Material: PBMCs or a T cell subset sorted from them (not recorded which). The receptor comes from a young man who had mild COVID-19 (a few samples of this study predate the infection). Cell type and time point are not known. The DNA of the CDR3 is TGTGCCAGCAGCTTTCTTGCGGGGGGGCCGGAGTTCTTC. Translated, it gives CASSFLAGGPEFF. The full variable domain, in which reference TRBV5-5 and TRBJ2-1 provide the parts outside the CDR3, is DAGVTQSPTHLIKTRGQQVTLRCSPISGHKSVSWYQQVLGQGPQFIFQYYEKEERGRGNFPDRFSARQFPNYSSELNVNALLLGDSALYLCASSFLAGGPEFFGPGTRLTVL.